This T cell receptor beta chain derives from a study of T cell responses to AZD1222 COVID-19 vaccine. Study-wide findings and caveats: Repertoires were sampled only after the peak T cell response. Donors were mostly white British, more females; clonal diversity possibly underestimated. Close to half of spike-specific TCRs reportedly recognize unmutated variant regions. CD4 TCRs associated with vaccination spanned spike, dominating at 160-218 and 743-854.

Sequencing used immunoSEQ multiplex PCR; TCRdb keeps in-frame clones, though not all of them. The sample has roughly 140,000 clones, around 88% seen once; the top ten hold approximately 3.6%. Details on this clone: What it recognizes is unknown.

The sequence was collected from an adult in good health. This specimen consisted of peripheral blood, obtained on day 0 of MenACWY control vaccination.

CDR3 in DNA: TGTGCCAGCAGTGAATTAGGGACATCTACCTTCTATGGCTACACCTTC. As protein: CASSELGTSTFYGYTF. The chain has TRBV6-1 and TRBJ1-2, with D possibly TRBD1 on 6 matching bases. CDR1 is MNHNS, CDR2 SASEGT, per germline. The V end was cut by 2 bases, the J end by 4 bases, with 17 bases between. The CDR3 has 16 residues.